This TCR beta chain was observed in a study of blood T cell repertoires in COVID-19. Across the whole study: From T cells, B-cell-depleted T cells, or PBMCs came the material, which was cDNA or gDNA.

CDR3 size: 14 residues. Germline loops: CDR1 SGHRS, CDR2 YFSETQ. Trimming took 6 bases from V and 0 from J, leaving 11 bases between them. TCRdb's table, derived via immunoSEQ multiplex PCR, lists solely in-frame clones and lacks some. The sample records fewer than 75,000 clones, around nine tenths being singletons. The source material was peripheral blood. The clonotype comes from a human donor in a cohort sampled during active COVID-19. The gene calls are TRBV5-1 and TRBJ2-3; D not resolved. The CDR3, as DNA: TGCGCCAGCACGACTGCCTCTAGCACAGATACGCAGTATTTT. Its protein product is CASTTASSTDTQYF.